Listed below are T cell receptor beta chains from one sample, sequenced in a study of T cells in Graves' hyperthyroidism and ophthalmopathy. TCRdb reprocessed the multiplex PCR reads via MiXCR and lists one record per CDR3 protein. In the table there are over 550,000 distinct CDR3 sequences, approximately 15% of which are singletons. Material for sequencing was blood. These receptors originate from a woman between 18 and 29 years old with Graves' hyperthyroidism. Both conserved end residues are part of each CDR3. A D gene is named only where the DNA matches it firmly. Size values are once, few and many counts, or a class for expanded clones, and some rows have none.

TGTGCCAGCAGCTTAGAGATGGCAGATACGCAGTATTTT,CASSLEMADTQYF,TRBJ2-3,TRBV11-1,NA,many
TGTGCCACCAGTGATTTCCGGGACACCCGCACAGATACGCAGTATTTT,CATSDFRDTRTDTQYF,TRBJ2-3,TRBV24-1,NA,NA
TGCGCCAGCAGCCCGGGACAGGAACACAATGAGCAGTTCTTC,CASSPGQEHNEQFF,TRBJ2-1,TRBV5-1,TRBD1,NA
TGCAGTGCTAGAGAACAGCTCACAGATACGCAGTATTTT,CSAREQLTDTQYF,TRBJ2-3,TRBV20-1,NA,few
TGTGCCAGCAGCCTCGGGTGGTCCTACGAGCAGTACTTC,CASSLGWSYEQYF,TRBJ2-7,TRBV13,NA,few
TGTGCCAGCAGTAGGACCTCCTGGGGCGAGCAGTACTTC,CASSRTSWGEQYF,TRBJ2-7,TRBV28,NA,NA
TGCAGCGTTGTCGATACTCCGGGATGGAACACTGAAGCTTTCTTT,CSVVDTPGWNTEAFF,TRBJ1-1,TRBV29-1,NA,many
TGTGCCAGTTCGGCTAGCGGGGGGGCCTTGGAGACCCAGTACTTC,CASSASGGALETQYF,TRBJ2-5,TRBV7-8,TRBD2,few
TGTGCCAGCAGCGGGACTAGCGACCACAATGAGCAGTTCTTC,CASSGTSDHNEQFF,TRBJ2-1,TRBV6-1,TRBD2,NA
TGTGCCAGCAGCTTCGGGAAAGGGGCTTTCTTT,CASSFGKGAFF,TRBJ1-1,TRBV11-2,NA,many
TGTGCCAGCAGTCCTCAGATAAACTATGGCTACACCTTC,CASSPQINYGYTF,TRBJ1-2,TRBV12-3/TRBV12-4,NA,few
TGTGCCAGCAGCTTAGGCCCAGCGGGAGATGAGACCCAGTACTTC,CASSLGPAGDETQYF,TRBJ2-5,TRBV7-9,TRBD2,few
TGTGCCAGCAGTTACACCCGGGCAGATACGCAGTATTTT,CASSYTRADTQYF,TRBJ2-3,TRBV6-1,NA,many
TGCAGTGCAGGCGGCCAGTTGAACACTGAAGCTTTCTTT,CSAGGQLNTEAFF,TRBJ1-1,TRBV20-1,NA,many
TGTGCCAGCAGTTTAAGCCCAGGATCGGGCTACGAGCAGTACTTC,CASSLSPGSGYEQYF,TRBJ2-7,TRBV27,NA,NA
TGCAGTGCTAGACCCCTGGACTACCCGACGCAGTATTTT,CSARPLDYPTQYF,TRBJ2-3,TRBV20-1,NA,many
TGTGCCAGCTCACCCCTATATTCGAACAGCTTTCGTGAAGCTTTCTTT,CASSPLYSNSFREAFF,TRBJ1-1,TRBV18,NA,many
TGTGCCAGCAGCACGGTTGGGGGAGGAGAGACCCAGTACTTC,CASSTVGGGETQYF,TRBJ2-5,TRBV9,NA,NA
TGTGCCACCGCGCCGGGACTAGCGGGGGGCCTTTTATACGAGCAGTACTTC,CATAPGLAGGLLYEQYF,TRBJ2-7,TRBV2,TRBD2,NA
TGTGCCATCAGTGATGAAGGTAGTGCAGAGTACCAAGAGACCCAGTACTTC,CAISDEGSAEYQETQYF,TRBJ2-5,TRBV10-3,NA,few
TGTGCCATCAGTGATTCGACAGGTCATGGCTACACCTTC,CAISDSTGHGYTF,TRBJ1-2,TRBV10-3,NA,few
TGCAGCGTTGAACAGGGGGGCTCTGGGGCCAACGTCCTGACTTTC,CSVEQGGSGANVLTF,TRBJ2-6,TRBV29-1,NA,many
TGCGCCAGCAGAAGCGGGGCGAACACCGGGGAGCTGTTTTTT,CASRSGANTGELFF,TRBJ2-2,TRBV5-1,TRBD2,many
TGCAGTGCTAGAGAAACTAATCCCACAGATACGCAGTATTTT,CSARETNPTDTQYF,TRBJ2-3,TRBV20-1,NA,many
TGCAGTGCTAGGTTCGTCCGGGAGCAGTTCTTC,CSARFVREQFF,TRBJ2-1,TRBV20-1,NA,NA
TGTGCCAGCAGTTACGTCACAAGGAGGGCGCGGGAGACCCAGTACTTC,CASSYVTRRARETQYF,TRBJ2-5,TRBV6-2/TRBV6-3,NA,NA
TGTGCCAGCAGCCGGGACCGCCTCAACGAGCAGTACTTC,CASSRDRLNEQYF,TRBJ2-7,TRBV12-3/TRBV12-4,NA,many
TGCAGTGCTAGAGTGGCGGGCGCCTATGGCTACACCTTC,CSARVAGAYGYTF,TRBJ1-2,TRBV20-1,NA,NA
TGTGCCAGCAGCCAAGGGACATTCAAGGGCTACACCTTC,CASSQGTFKGYTF,TRBJ1-2,TRBV3-1,NA,many